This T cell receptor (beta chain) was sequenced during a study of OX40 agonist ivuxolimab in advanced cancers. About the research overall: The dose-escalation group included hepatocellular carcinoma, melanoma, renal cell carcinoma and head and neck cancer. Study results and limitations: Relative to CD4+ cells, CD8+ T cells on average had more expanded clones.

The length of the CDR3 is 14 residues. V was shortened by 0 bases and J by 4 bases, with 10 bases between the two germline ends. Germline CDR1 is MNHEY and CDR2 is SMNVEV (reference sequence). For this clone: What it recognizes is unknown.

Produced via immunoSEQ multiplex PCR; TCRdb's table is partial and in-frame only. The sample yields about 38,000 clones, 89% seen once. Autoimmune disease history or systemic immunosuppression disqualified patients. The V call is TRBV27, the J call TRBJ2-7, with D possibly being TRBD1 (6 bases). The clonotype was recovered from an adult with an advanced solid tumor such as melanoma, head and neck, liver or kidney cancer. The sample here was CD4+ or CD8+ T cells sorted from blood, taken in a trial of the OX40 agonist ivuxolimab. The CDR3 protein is CASSLSGHGYEQYF. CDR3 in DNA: TGTGCCAGCAGTTTATCGGGACACGGTTACGAGCAGTACTTC.